The T cell receptor (beta chain) under discussion was sequenced for a study of blood T cells in healthy people across ages. Regarding the study as a whole: Correlation between TCR beta diversity and naive T cell percentage was strong. Whereas aged donors had fewer naive CD4+ cells, long-lived donors had more of them and higher diversity.

Germline-derived CDR1 and CDR2 are SGDLS and YYNGEE. The CDR3 consists of 14 residues. J gave up 4 bases and V 0 bases, and 4 bases lay outside the gene matches. Primers used in a second PCR of about 6 to 11 cycles were a sample-barcoded 5' primer and a J-beta primer mix. Each CDR3 protein gets one entry after TCRdb re-called the 5' RACE reads with MiXCR. The sample holds fewer than 1,200,000 distinct CDR3 sequences; under 30% are singletons and the top ten take approximately 0.79%. Researchers isolated at least 6 million PBMCs per sample. Concerning this clonotype: Its matching antigen is unknown.

The sample also formed part of further work on T cells of mothers and their children. As that report states: Reverse transcription into cDNA received all extracted RNA, at around 1.5 ug per 15 ul.

This chain joins TRBV9 and TRBJ2-7; 7 bases fit TRBD1. Input material: blood. The clonotype comes from a girl aged 2 to 10 in good health. Here the CDR3 DNA reads TGTGCCAGCAGCGTAGGAGGGGGCCATTACGAGCAGTACTTC. As protein: CASSVGGGHYEQYF.